The present entry profiles one TCR beta chain with its context. Per the authors' pipeline: Estimates of nucleated cell counts were drawn from the amplification of reference gene primers. Clones were read by immunoSEQ multiplex PCR, and TCRdb kept only the in-frame ones, dropping some. Clonal size and the V and J genes are those of that table, whereas D and trimming came from the DNA. The sample has roughly 410,000 clones; around 91% are singletons. The Seattle site enrolled patients during active infection and followed them longitudinally. This entry belongs to a study of blood T cell repertoires in COVID-19. Study-level information: The United States, Italy and Spain supplied acute and convalescent COVID-19 samples.

Material: peripheral blood. The TCR comes from a woman aged 40 to 55 with COVID-19, enrolled during active disease.

The CDR3 protein is CASISESGSVNEQFF. In nucleotides, the CDR3 is TGTGCCAGCATCTCGGAGAGCGGGAGCGTGAATGAGCAGTTCTTC. The V call is TRBV11-2, the J call TRBJ2-1; 8 bases map to TRBD2. V was pared by 7 bases and J by 7 bases, with 12 bases of the junction left unmatched. The CDR3 is 15 amino acids. CDR1 SGHAT and CDR2 FQNNGV come from the germline V gene.